The 4 T cell receptor beta chains reported below all come from one sample, sequenced in a study of blood T cell repertoires in COVID-19. Sequenced by immunoSEQ multiplex PCR; TCRdb stores in-frame clones only, minus some. The sample consists of about 230,000 clones, around 89% of them appearing once. The source material was PBMCs or T cells enriched from blood (not recorded which). These receptors were collected from a woman aged 40-49 years with acute COVID-19.

Here the CDR3 reads CAAGTSAISGANVLTF. The DNA for the CDR3 is TGTGCCGCCGGGACTAGCGCTATCTCTGGGGCCAACGTCCTGACTTTC. The chain joins TRBV7-9 to TRBJ2-6; the match to TRBD2 covers 10 bases. CDR3 length: 16 residues. Trimming removed 11 bases from V and 0 bases from J; junction bases left unmatched: 7. The germline CDR1 and CDR2 sequences are SEHNR and FQNEAQ (reference sequence).

This chain joins TRBV12-3 or TRBV12-4 and TRBJ1-2; a weak D match, TRBD1 (5 bases). The ends were cut back, 2 bases at V and 6 bases at J, with 10 bases in the middle. The CDR3 is 13 amino acids. The CDR3: CASSLKGFHGYTF. CDR3 nucleotide sequence: TGTGCCAGCAGTTTAAAGGGGTTCCATGGCTACACCTTC.

The chain couples TRBV28 to TRBJ1-6; D might be TRBD1 (5 bases). The CDR3 is made up of 14 amino acids. Germline V gene data show CDR1 as MDHEN and CDR2 as SYDVKM. The V end was cut by 1 base, the J end by 8 bases, with 9 bases between. The DNA of the CDR3 is TGTGCCAGCAGTTTATCGGGGGGATATTCACCCCTCCACTTT. Translating gives CASSLSGGYSPLHF. Full variable domain (outside the CDR3, taken from reference TRBV28 and TRBJ1-6): DVKVTQSSRYLVKRTGEKVFLECVQDMDHENMFWYRQDPGLGLRLIYFSYDVKMKEKGDIPEGYSVSREKKERFSLILESASTNQTSMYLCASSLSGGYSPLHFGNGTRLTVT.

This clone has only one observation. The gene calls are TRBV4-1 and TRBJ1-4; 9 bases line up with TRBD1. CDR3 length: 15 amino acids. The V gene end was trimmed by 9 bases and the J gene end by 8 bases; junction bases not matched to a gene: 13. Germline assignment: CDR1 MGHRA and CDR2 YSYEKL. CDR3 loop: CASSLVGTGNEKLFF. The CDR3 DNA follows: TGCGCCAGTTCCTTGGTCGGGACAGGGAACGAAAAACTGTTTTTT.